Here is one T cell receptor beta chain with its context. Its antigen is still unknown. Using its own MiXCR run on the 5' RACE reads, TCRdb lists one record per CDR3 protein. The sample contains about 430,000 distinct CDR3 sequences, approximately 18% of which appear only once. The CDR3 is 15 residues long. Germline values: CDR1 LNHNV, CDR2 YYDKDF (reference sequence). With V trimmed by 0 bases and J by 11 bases, 10 bases remained unmatched. This sample stems from a study of identical twins. Study-wide results and caveats: Some out-of-frame alpha sequences were shared by twins, and these showed excess low generation probability. The abundant beta clonotypes from cord blood had fewer insertions, and memory repertoires had none of this. Partly confounded zero-insertion analyses could result from invariant MAIT and iNKT cells. Less excess twin sharing appeared in beta out-of-frame sequences.

V usage is TRBV15 and J usage is TRBJ1-5; TRBD1 matches 7 bases. The receptor comes from a man aged 50 to 60 in good health. Sequencing used naive T cells sorted from blood. The CDR3 loop is CATSRDKAGGVAQHF. DNA for the CDR3: TGTGCCACCAGCAGAGATAAAGCAGGGGGGGTAGCCCAGCATTTT.